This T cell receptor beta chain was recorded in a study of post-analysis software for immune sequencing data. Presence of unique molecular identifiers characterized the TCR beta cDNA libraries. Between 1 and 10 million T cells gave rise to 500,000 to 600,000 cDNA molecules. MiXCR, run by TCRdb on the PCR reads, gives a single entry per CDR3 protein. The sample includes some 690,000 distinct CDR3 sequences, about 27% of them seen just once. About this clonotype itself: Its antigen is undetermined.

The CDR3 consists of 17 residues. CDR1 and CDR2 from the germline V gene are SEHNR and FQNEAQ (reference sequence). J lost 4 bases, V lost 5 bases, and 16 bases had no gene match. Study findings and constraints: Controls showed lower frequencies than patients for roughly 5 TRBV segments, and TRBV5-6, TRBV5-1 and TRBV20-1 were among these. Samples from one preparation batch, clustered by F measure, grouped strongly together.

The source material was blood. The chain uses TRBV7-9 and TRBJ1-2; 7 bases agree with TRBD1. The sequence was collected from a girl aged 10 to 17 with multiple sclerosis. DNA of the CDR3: TGTGCCAGCAGCCGCACAAGGGGACAGCCAAATCGCTATGGCTACACCTTC. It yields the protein CASSRTRGQPNRYGYTF.